The 26 T cell receptor beta chains below come from one sample, sequenced in a study of CD8+ T cells in alopecia areata. Sequencing relied on a cDNA template that was reverse transcribed from extracted RNA. TCRdb keeps only in-frame clones here, not all; method: immunoSEQ multiplex PCR. In the table there are fewer than 200,000 clones, about 60% of which are singletons. Treatment described: oral pan-JAK inhibitor, 5-10 mg twice daily. The specimen comprised CD8+ T cells sorted from blood, sampled at week 24, from a patient treated with tofacitinib. All receptors derive from a human donor with alopecia areata.

This rearrangement joins TRBV6-5 to TRBJ2-5, with D possibly TRBD2 on 5 matching bases. V lost 3 bases and J lost 4, with 12 bases in between. Germline lookup yields CDR1 MNHEY and CDR2 SVGAGI. This CDR3 has 14 residues. The CDR3 is CASSYSGFGETQYF. For the CDR3, the DNA is TGTGCCAGCAGTTATTCGGGGTTTGGAGAGACCCAGTACTTC.

Only a few counts were recorded for this clone. This chain uses TRBV5-1 with TRBJ1-1; no clear D gene. Per the germline V gene, CDR1 is SGHRS and CDR2 is YFSETQ. The CDR3 runs 14 residues. Trimming took 0 bases from V and 8 from J, leaving 14 bases between them. The CDR3 DNA follows: TGCGCCAGCAGCTTGGATGTGAGAGGCCTAGAAGCTTTCTTT. Translating gives CASSLDVRGLEAFF.

This clone has a handful of counts. The J gene is TRBJ2-2, the V gene TRBV12-5; TRBD1 aligns across 7 bases. The CDR3 runs 15 residues. Trimming cost V 0 bases and J 3 bases; bases outside gene matches: 1. Per germline, CDR1 LGHNT and CDR2 FRNRAP. CDR3 sequence: CASGLVQGHTGELFF. CDR3 nucleotides: TGTGCTAGTGGTTTGGTACAGGGGCACACCGGGGAGCTGTTTTTT.

The V gene is TRBV30, the J gene TRBJ1-2; D gene ambiguous. The CDR3 runs to 15 residues. Germline V gives CDR1 GTSNPN, CDR2 SVGIG (reference sequence). V was cut by 0 bases and J by 7 bases, with 18 bases left in between. Here the CDR3 DNA reads TGTGCCTGGAGTGTAGGTCCGGGGAAATCAGGTGGCTACACCTTC. It encodes CAWSVGPGKSGGYTF.

The chain links TRBV30 to TRBJ1-2; no reliable D call. Trimming took off 4 bases at V and 3 bases at J, with 18 bases between the two ends. The CDR3 is 15 residues long. The germline CDR1 and CDR2 sequences are GTSNPN and SVGIG (reference sequence). The CDR3: CAWIPREGIYYGYTF. CDR3 bases: TGTGCCTGGATTCCAAGAGAGGGAATCTACTATGGCTACACCTTC.

The chain links TRBV11-2 to TRBJ2-7; the D gene is possibly TRBD1 (6 bases). V gave up 6 bases and J gave up 4 bases, with 10 bases separating them. The CDR3 contains 12 residues. The germline V gene encodes CDR1 SGHAT and CDR2 FQNNGV. The CDR3 DNA sequence: TGTGCCAGCAGTCGGGACAAATACGAGCAGTACTTC. Translated: CASSRDKYEQYF. The full variable domain, in which reference TRBV11-2 and TRBJ2-7 provide the parts outside the CDR3, is EAGVAQSPRYKIIEKRQSVAFWCNPISGHATLYWYQQILGQGPKLLIQFQNNGVVDDSQLPKDRFSAERLKGVDSTLKIQPAKLEDSAVYLCASSRDKYEQYFGPGTRLTVT.

The J gene is TRBJ1-5, the V gene TRBV10-3; 7 nucleotides line up with TRBD1. There are 13 residues in the CDR3. Germline V gene data show CDR1 as ENHRY and CDR2 as SYGVKD. V gave up 9 bases and J gave up 3 bases; unmatched junction bases: 5. The CDR3 protein is CAIQGVINQPQHF. The DNA for the CDR3 is TGTGCCATTCAGGGGGTGATCAATCAGCCCCAGCATTTT.

This clone was seen once. The chain has TRBV27 and TRBJ2-5; D remains ambiguous. The V gene's germline CDR1 is MNHEY and CDR2 SMNVEV (reference sequence). V was pared by 2 bases and J by 1 base, with 5 bases between. This CDR3 has 13 amino acids. The CDR3 here is CASSLGVQETQYF. The CDR3 nucleotides read TGTGCCAGCAGTTTAGGAGTCCAAGAGACCCAGTACTTC.

The chain has TRBV27 and TRBJ1-2; TRBD1 might be the D (6 bases). This CDR3 has 13 amino acids. The germline V gene encodes CDR1 MNHEY and CDR2 SMNVEV (reference sequence). The V and J ends lost 5 bases and 6 bases respectively, with 13 bases between them. In nucleotides, the CDR3 is TGTGCCAGCAGTAGTGGGACAAATCATGGCTACACCTTC. This translates into CASSSGTNHGYTF.

The chain carries TRBV13 and TRBJ1-1; D not certain. CDR3 length: 15 amino acids. Trimming left V 1 base short and J 3 bases short, with 12 bases between. Germline V gene lookup returns CDR1 PRHDT and CDR2 FYEKMQ (reference sequence). As DNA, the CDR3 is TGTGCCAGCAGCTTAGTTGGGTTATCGTACACTGAAGCTTTCTTT. Its translation is CASSLVGLSYTEAFF.

The J gene is TRBJ2-5, the V gene TRBV7-6, with no clear D. V lost 4 bases to trimming and J lost 11 bases, with 14 bases between them. From germline, CDR1 is SGHVS and CDR2 FNYEAQ. The length of the CDR3 is 12 residues. CDR3 DNA: TGTGCCAGCAGCTCCCGGAGTACCCTACAGTACTTC. Protein product: CASSSRSTLQYF.

CDR3: CASSVEGVDYGYTF. The CDR3 DNA reads as TGTGCCAGCAGCGTAGAGGGGGTTGACTATGGCTACACCTTC. The chain carries TRBV9 and TRBJ1-2; possibly TRBD1 for D (6 bases). Deletions cut 0 bases from V and 3 bases from J, with 9 bases between. Germline-derived CDR1 and CDR2 are SGDLS and YYNGEE. The CDR3 is 14 amino acids.

The chain employs TRBV5-6 and TRBJ1-4; the match to TRBD1 covers 9 bases. The CDR3 is 15 amino acids. CDR1 SGHDT and CDR2 YYEEEE come from the germline V gene. Trimming took 0 bases from V and 7 from J; bases not matched to a gene: 4. The CDR3 nucleotides are TGTGCCAGCAGCTTGGGGACAGGGGTTGGTGAAAAACTGTTTTTT. Amino acid sequence: CASSLGTGVGEKLFF.

The gene calls are TRBV13 and TRBJ1-1; D is undetermined. CDR1 is PRHDT, CDR2 FYEKMQ, per germline (reference sequence). Trimming took 2 bases from V and 11 from J, leaving 12 bases between them. The length of the CDR3 is 12 residues. DNA for the CDR3: TGTGCCAGCAGCTTAAAAACCGGCGGGGCTTTCTTT. Translating it yields CASSLKTGGAFF.

The rearrangement joins TRBV2 to TRBJ1-1; D unresolved. The CDR3 length is 15 residues. Germline V gene sequence: CDR1 SNHLY, CDR2 FYNNEI. The V end lost 0 bases, the J end lost 7 bases, and 15 bases lay between the germline ends. The CDR3 DNA reads TGTGCCAGCAGTGAAGCCGTCGGGTCGGATAGTGAAGCTTTCTTT. Amino acids: CASSEAVGSDSEAFF. Based on the CDR3 plus reference TRBV2 and TRBJ1-1, the full variable domain is EPEVTQTPSHQVTQMGQEVILRCVPISNHLYFYWYRQILGQKVEFLVSFYNNEISEKSEIFDDQFSVERPDGSNFTLKIRSTKLEDSAMYFCASSEAVGSDSEAFFGQGTRLTVV.

The genes are TRBV4-1 and TRBJ2-5, with D possibly TRBD2 on 7 matching bases. The CDR3 consists of 16 residues. V shed 4 bases and J shed 2 bases, with 17 bases lying between them. CDR1 MGHRA and CDR2 YSYEKL come from the germline V gene. The CDR3 here is CASSRIGGAHQETQYF. The CDR3 DNA follows: TGCGCCAGCAGCCGTATTGGGGGGGCCCATCAAGAGACCCAGTACTTC.

The chain joins TRBV29-1 to TRBJ2-1; 8 nucleotides match TRBD2. The J segment lost 8 bases and the V segment lost 4 bases, leaving 22 bases of the junction unmatched. This CDR3 contains 18 residues. From germline, CDR1 is SQVTM and CDR2 ANQGSEA. CDR3 loop: CSVVFPGLGLAVVDEQFF. As DNA, the CDR3 is TGCAGCGTTGTGTTTCCGGGACTAGGTTTGGCCGTGGTTGATGAGCAGTTCTTC.

Details on this clone: The same CDR3 arises from other DNA sequences in this sample as well. The chain joins TRBV6-5 to TRBJ2-7; D not resolved. Germline V gene data show CDR1 as MNHEY and CDR2 as SVGAGI. Trimming stripped 0 bases from V and 6 bases from J, with 6 bases between. This CDR3 is 12 amino acids long. The CDR3 region is CASSYSGSEQYF. The CDR3 coding sequence is TGTGCCAGCAGTTACTCAGGTAGCGAGCAGTACTTC.

The chain joins TRBV12-5 to TRBJ2-1; 8 nucleotides match TRBD1. J was trimmed by 7 bases and V by 5 bases; bases with no gene match: 13. CDR1 LGHNT and CDR2 FRNRAP come from the germline V gene. This CDR3 has 16 residues. The chain's CDR3 is CASGRPGQGAWNEQFF. CDR3 in DNA: TGTGCTAGTGGTAGGCCCGGCCAGGGGGCATGGAATGAGCAGTTCTTC.

This clone turned up a few times. The chain uses TRBV29-1 and TRBJ1-2, with 8 positions matching TRBD1. The CDR3 is made up of 12 amino acids. The germline V gene encodes CDR1 SQVTM and CDR2 ANQGSEA. V gave up 5 bases and J gave up 6 bases; unmatched junction bases: 5. Here the CDR3 DNA reads TGCAGCGTTATCGGACAGGGACATGGCTACACCTTC. The encoded protein is CSVIGQGHGYTF.

V gene TRBV29-1 combines with J gene TRBJ1-1, with a weak D call TRBD1 (6 bases). The CDR3 spans 11 residues. CDR1 is SQVTM, CDR2 ANQGSEA, per germline. DNA of the CDR3: TGCAGGGCAGGGGAAGGAACTGAAGCTTTCTTT. This codes for CRAGEGTEAFF.

As to this clone: The junction differs from germline at one of its ends, possibly a read error. The chain uses TRBV7-9 and TRBJ2-2, with 10 bases aligning to TRBD2. CDR1 is SEHNR, CDR2 FQNEAQ, per germline (reference sequence). The CDR3 loop spans 16 amino acids. The CDR3 coding sequence is TGTGCCAGCAGCCCGCCGGGACTAGCGTACACCGGGGGGCTGTTTTTT. This encodes CASSPPGLAYTGGLFF.

This chain links TRBV29-1 with TRBJ1-2, with no clear D. Germline V CDR1 and CDR2: SQVTM, ANQGSEA. This CDR3 contains 12 residues. The ends were cut back, 2 bases at V and 4 bases at J, with 8 bases in the middle. CDR3: CSVEQDFYGYTF. CDR3 DNA sequence: TGCAGCGTTGAACAGGACTTCTATGGCTACACCTTC.

The gene calls are TRBV9 and TRBJ1-5; 8 nucleotides line up with TRBD1. J lost 5 bases, V lost 0 bases, and 4 bases had no gene match. Germline V gives CDR1 SGDLS, CDR2 YYNGEE. The CDR3 spans 15 residues. The CDR3: CASSVAGGTDQPQHF. For the CDR3, the DNA is TGTGCCAGCAGCGTAGCAGGGGGCACAGATCAGCCCCAGCATTTT.

The rearrangement joins TRBV30 to TRBJ1-2; no clear D. The germline V gene has CDR1 GTSNPN and CDR2 SVGIG (reference sequence). Trimming took 0 bases from V and 3 from J, leaving 11 bases between them. The CDR3 length is 14 residues. CDR3 amino acids: CAWSVYGSYYGYTF. The CDR3, as DNA: TGTGCCTGGAGTGTATACGGTAGCTACTATGGCTACACCTTC.

The V gene is TRBV5-6, the J gene TRBJ2-1; the D gene is possibly TRBD2 (5 bases). Trimming left V 0 bases short and J 4 bases short, with 8 bases between. Per the germline V gene, CDR1 is SGHDT and CDR2 is YYEEEE. This CDR3 is 14 amino acids long. The CDR3 coding sequence is TGTGCCAGCAGCTTGGGGACTGGGTACAATGAGCAGTTCTTC. This encodes CASSLGTGYNEQFF.